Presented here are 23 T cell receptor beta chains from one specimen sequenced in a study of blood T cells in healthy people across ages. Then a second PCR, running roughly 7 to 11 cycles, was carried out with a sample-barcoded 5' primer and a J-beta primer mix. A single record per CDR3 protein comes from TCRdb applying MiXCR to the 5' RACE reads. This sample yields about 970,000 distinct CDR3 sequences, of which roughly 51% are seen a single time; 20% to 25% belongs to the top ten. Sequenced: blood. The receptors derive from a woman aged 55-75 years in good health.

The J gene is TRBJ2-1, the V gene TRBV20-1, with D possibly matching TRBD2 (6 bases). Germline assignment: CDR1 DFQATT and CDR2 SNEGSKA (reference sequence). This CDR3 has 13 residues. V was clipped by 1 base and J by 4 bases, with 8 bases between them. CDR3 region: CSARGGRYNEQFF. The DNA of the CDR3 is TGCAGTGCTAGAGGTGGGAGGTACAATGAGCAGTTCTTC.

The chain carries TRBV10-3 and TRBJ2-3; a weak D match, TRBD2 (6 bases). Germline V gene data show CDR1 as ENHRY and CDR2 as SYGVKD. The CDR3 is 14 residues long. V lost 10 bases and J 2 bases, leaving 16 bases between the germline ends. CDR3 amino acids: CASGGFGSTDTQYF. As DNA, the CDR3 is TGTGCCAGTGGGGGGTTCGGGTCCACAGATACGCAGTATTTT.

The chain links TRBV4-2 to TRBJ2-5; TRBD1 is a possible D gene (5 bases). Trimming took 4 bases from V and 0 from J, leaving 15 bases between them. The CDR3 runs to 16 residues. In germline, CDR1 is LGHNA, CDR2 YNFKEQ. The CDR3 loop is CASSLGRGGHQETQYF. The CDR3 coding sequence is TGTGCCAGCAGCCTTGGTAGGGGCGGACACCAAGAGACCCAGTACTTC.

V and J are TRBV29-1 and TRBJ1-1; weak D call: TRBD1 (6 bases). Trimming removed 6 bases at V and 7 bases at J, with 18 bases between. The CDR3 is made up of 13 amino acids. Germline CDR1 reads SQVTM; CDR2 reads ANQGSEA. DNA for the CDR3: TGCAGCGTCCTGGGGGGGCTGGGCTTTGAAGCTTTCTTT. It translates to CSVLGGLGFEAFF.

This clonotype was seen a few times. CDR3 bases: TGTGCCACCAGCAGAGATCTTTCGACTAGCGGGCCCCGTACGGAGACCCAGTACTTC. Protein product: CATSRDLSTSGPRTETQYF. The chain carries TRBV15 and TRBJ2-5; 10 bases match TRBD2. Trimming cost V 0 bases and J 5 bases; bases outside gene matches: 15. Germline loops: CDR1 LNHNV, CDR2 YYDKDF (reference sequence). This CDR3 spans 19 amino acids.

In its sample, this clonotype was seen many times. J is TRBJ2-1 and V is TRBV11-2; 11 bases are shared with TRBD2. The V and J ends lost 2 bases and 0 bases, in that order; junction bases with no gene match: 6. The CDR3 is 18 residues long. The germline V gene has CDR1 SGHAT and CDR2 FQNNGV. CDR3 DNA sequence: TGTGCCAGCAGCTTAAGTAGCGGGAGGGCCCTCTCCTACAATGAGCAGTTCTTC. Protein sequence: CASSLSSGRALSYNEQFF.

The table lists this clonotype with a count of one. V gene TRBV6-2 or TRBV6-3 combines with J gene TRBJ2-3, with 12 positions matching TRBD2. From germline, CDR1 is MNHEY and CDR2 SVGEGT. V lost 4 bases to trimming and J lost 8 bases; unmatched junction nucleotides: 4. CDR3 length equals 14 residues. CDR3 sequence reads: CASSLTSGSGTQYF. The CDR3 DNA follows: TGTGCCAGCAGTTTGACTAGCGGGAGTGGTACGCAGTATTTT.

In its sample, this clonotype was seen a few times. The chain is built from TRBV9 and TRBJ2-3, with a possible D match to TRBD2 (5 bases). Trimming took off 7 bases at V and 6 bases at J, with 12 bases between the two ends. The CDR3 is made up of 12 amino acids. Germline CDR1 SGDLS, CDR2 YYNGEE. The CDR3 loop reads CASQGGVDTQYF. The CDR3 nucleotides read TGTGCCAGCCAAGGAGGTGTCGATACGCAGTATTTT.

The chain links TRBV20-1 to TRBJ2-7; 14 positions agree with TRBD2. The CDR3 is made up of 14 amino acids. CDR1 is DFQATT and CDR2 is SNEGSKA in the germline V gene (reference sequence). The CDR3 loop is CGGLAGVPAYEQYF. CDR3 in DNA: TGCGGGGGACTAGCGGGAGTCCCCGCCTACGAGCAGTACTTC.

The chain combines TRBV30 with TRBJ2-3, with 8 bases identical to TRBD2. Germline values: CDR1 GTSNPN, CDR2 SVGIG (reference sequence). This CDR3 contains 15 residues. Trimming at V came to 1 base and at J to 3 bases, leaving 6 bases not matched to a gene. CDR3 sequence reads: CAWSAGTRNTDTQYF. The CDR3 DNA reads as TGTGCCTGGAGTGCTGGGACTAGGAATACAGATACGCAGTATTTT.

CDR3 protein: CSANRAVTRYEQYF. The DNA for the CDR3 is TGCAGTGCTAATAGGGCAGTAACAAGATACGAGCAGTACTTC. The chain recombines TRBV20-1 with TRBJ2-7, with D hard to call. V lost 4 bases, J lost 4 bases, and 17 bases lay in between. The CDR3 is 14 residues long. Germline-derived CDR1 and CDR2 are DFQATT and SNEGSKA (reference sequence).

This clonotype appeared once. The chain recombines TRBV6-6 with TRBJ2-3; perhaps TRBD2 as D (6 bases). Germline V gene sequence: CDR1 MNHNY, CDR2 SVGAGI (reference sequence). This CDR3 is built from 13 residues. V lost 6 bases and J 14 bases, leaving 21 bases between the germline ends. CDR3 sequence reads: CASRPRDSNRRYF. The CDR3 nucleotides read TGTGCCAGCAGGCCCCGGGACTCAAATAGGCGGTATTTT.

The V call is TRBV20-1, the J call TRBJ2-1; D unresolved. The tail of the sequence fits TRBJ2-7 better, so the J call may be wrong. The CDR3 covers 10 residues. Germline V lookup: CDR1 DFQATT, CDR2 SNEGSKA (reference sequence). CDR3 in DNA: TGCAGCCCAGCGATTAATGAGCAGTACTTC. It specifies CSPAINEQYF.

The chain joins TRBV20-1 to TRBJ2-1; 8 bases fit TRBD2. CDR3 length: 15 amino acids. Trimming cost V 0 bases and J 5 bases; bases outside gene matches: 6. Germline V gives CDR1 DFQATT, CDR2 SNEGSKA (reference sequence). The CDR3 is CSARDAGRGNNEQFF. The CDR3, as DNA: TGCAGTGCTAGAGATGCCGGGAGGGGAAACAATGAGCAGTTCTTC.

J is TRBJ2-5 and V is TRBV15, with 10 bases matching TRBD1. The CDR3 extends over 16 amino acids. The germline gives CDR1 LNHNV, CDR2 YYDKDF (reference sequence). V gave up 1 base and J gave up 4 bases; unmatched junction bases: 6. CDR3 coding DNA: TGTGCCACCAGCAGAGCCAGGGGGGACAGGGGAGAGACCCAGTACTTC. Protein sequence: CATSRARGDRGETQYF.

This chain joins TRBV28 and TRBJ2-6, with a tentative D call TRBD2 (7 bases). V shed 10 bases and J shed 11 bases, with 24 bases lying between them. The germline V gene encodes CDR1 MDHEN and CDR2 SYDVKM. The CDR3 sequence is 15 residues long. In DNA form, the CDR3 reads TGTGCCACCCAGGGAGGGGGTGCAATGAGCGACGTCCTGACTTTC. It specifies CATQGGGAMSDVLTF.

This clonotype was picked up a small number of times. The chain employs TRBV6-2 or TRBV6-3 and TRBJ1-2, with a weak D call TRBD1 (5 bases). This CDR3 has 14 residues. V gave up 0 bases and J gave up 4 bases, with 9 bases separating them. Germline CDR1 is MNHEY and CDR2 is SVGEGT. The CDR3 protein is CASSYSGDGYGYTF. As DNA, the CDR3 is TGTGCCAGCAGTTACTCAGGGGACGGCTATGGCTACACCTTC.

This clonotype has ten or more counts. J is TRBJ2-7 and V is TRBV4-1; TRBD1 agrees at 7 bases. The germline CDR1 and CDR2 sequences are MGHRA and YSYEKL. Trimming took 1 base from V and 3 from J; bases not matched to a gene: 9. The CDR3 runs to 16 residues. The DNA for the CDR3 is TGCGCCAGCAGCCAAGCCTGGACAGGCCAGGGCTACGAGCAGTACTTC. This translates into CASSQAWTGQGYEQYF.

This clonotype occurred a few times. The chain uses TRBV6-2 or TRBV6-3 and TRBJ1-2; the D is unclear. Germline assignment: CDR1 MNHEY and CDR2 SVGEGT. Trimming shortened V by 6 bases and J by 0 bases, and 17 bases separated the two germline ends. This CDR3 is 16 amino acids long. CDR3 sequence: CASSYYRVPTNYGYTF. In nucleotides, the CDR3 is TGTGCCAGCAGCTATTACAGAGTACCCACTAACTATGGCTACACCTTC.

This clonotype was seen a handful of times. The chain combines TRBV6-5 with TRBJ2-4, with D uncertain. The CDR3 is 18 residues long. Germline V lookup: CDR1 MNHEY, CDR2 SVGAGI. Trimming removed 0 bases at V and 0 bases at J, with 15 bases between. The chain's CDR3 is CASSYSFSLRIAKNIQYF. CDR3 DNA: TGTGCCAGCAGTTACTCCTTCTCCCTACGGATAGCCAAAAACATTCAGTACTTC.

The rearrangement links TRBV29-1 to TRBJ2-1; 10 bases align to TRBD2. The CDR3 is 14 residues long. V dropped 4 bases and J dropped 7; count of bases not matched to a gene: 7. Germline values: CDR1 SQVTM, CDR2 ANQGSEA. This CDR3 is CSVVGASGSNEQFF. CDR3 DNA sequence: TGCAGCGTTGTAGGGGCTAGCGGGAGTAATGAGCAGTTCTTC.

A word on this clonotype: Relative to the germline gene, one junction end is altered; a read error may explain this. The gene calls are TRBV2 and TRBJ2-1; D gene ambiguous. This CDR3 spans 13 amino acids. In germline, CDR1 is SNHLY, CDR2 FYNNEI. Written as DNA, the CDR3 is TGTGCCAGTAGTGACTCCGGCGCGTATGAGCAGTTCTTC. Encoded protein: CASSDSGAYEQFF.

For the CDR3, the DNA is TGTGCCAGCAGTTGGGGCTTCATAACCTACAATGAGCAGTTCTTC. It yields the protein CASSWGFITYNEQFF. The chain carries TRBV12-3 or TRBV12-4 and TRBJ2-1, with D perhaps TRBD1 (5 bases). The CDR3 extends over 15 amino acids. V lost 4 bases and J lost 2, with 12 bases in between.